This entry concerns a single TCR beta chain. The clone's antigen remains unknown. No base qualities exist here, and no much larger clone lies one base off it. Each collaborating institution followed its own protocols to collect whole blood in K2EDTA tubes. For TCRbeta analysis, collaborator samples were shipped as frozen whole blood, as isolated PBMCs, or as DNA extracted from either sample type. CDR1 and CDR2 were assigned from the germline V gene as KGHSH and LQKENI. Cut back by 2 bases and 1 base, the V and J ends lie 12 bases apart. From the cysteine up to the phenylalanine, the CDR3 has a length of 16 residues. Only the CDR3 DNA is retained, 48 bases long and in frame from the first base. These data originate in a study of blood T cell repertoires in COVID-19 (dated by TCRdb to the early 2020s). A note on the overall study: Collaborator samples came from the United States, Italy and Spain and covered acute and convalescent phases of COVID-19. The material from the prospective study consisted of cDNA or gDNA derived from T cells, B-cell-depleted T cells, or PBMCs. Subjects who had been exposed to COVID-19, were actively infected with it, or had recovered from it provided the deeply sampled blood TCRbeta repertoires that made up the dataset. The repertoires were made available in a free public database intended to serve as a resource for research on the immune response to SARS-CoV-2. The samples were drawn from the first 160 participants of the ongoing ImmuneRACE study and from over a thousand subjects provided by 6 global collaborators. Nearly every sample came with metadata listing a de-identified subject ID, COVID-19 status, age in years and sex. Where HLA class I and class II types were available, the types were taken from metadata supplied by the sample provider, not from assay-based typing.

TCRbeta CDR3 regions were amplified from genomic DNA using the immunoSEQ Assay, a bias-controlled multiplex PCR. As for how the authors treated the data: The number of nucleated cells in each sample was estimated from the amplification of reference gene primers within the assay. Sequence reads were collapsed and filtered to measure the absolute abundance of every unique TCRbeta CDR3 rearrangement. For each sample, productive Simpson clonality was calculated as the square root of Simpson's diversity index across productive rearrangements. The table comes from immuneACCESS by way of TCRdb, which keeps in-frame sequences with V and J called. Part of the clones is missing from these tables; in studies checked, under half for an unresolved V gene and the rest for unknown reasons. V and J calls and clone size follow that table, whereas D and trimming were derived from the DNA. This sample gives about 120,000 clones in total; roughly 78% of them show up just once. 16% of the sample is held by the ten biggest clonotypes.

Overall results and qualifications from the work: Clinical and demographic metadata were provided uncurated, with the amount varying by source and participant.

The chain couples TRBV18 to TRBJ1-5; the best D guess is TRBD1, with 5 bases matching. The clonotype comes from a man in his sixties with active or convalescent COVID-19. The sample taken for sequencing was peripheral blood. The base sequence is TGTGCCAGCTCACCAGGGCGGGGCGGGAGCAATCAGCCCCAGCATTTT. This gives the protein CASSPGRGGSNQPQHF.